The 23 T cell receptor beta chains below were found in one sample sequenced in a study of T cells in localized non-small cell lung cancer. Profiling relied on immunoSEQ multiplex PCR, and the TCRdb table lists in-frame clones only, not all of them. The data show some 25,000 clones, roughly 80% seen once. This specimen was peripheral blood, taken before any cancer treatment. The receptor source for this set is a man aged 40 to 70 with stage III squamous cell lung carcinoma.

This chain uses TRBV30 with TRBJ1-2; maybe TRBD1 (6 bases). The CDR3 runs 13 residues. Trimming took 5 bases from V and 4 from J, leaving 14 bases between them. Germline CDR1 reads GTSNPN; CDR2 reads SVGIG (reference sequence). The CDR3 reads CAWRTQGSYGYTF. The CDR3 region has the DNA TGTGCCTGGCGCACCCAGGGGAGCTATGGCTACACCTTC.

The gene calls are TRBV15 and TRBJ2-3; perhaps TRBD2 as D (5 bases). The germline gives CDR1 LNHNV, CDR2 YYDKDF (reference sequence). V dropped 0 bases and J dropped 1 base, with 8 bases sitting between them. The CDR3 consists of 15 residues. In DNA form, the CDR3 reads TGTGCCACCAGCAGAGATCTGAGGGGCACAGATACGCAGTATTTT. Amino acid sequence: CATSRDLRGTDTQYF.

This sequence joins TRBV11-2 and TRBJ1-2; a weak D match, TRBD1 (6 bases). V was cut by 5 bases and J by 1 base, with 14 bases left in between. Germline lookup yields CDR1 SGHAT and CDR2 FQNNGV. The CDR3 is 15 residues long. In DNA form, the CDR3 reads TGTGCCAGCAGCCTCCGGGACATCGTTAACTATGGCTACACCTTC. Protein sequence: CASSLRDIVNYGYTF.

The chain joins TRBV28 to TRBJ1-2; D might be TRBD1 (6 bases). Trimming left V 2 bases short and J 4 bases short, with 11 bases between. This CDR3 contains 14 residues. CDR1 and CDR2 (germline): MDHEN, SYDVKM. The CDR3 sequence: CASSLRGDGYGYTF. Written as DNA, the CDR3 is TGTGCCAGCAGTTTAAGGGGGGATGGCTATGGCTACACCTTC.

The chain joins TRBV30 to TRBJ1-2; D is ambiguous. Looked up from germline, CDR1 is GTSNPN and CDR2 is SVGIG (reference sequence). The CDR3 is made up of 11 amino acids. V shed 4 bases and J shed 4 bases, with 7 bases lying between them. The CDR3 coding sequence is TGTGCCTGGACAGCGGGCTATGGCTACACCTTC. Its translation: CAWTAGYGYTF.

The chain is built from TRBV7-9 and TRBJ1-1; D gene uncertain. V was shortened by 6 bases and J by 0 bases, with 14 bases between the two germline ends. CDR3 length equals 15 residues. In germline, CDR1 is SEHNR, CDR2 FQNEAQ (reference sequence). CDR3 in DNA: TGTGCCAGCAGAGAGGCCGGGATCTTGAACACTGAAGCTTTCTTT. Its protein product is CASREAGILNTEAFF.

The sample holds a few counts of this clone. The chain joins TRBV6-1 to TRBJ1-4; D not certain. V lost 4 bases to trimming and J lost 0 bases, with 12 bases between them. CDR3 length: 16 amino acids. From germline, CDR1 is MNHNS and CDR2 SASEGT. The CDR3 DNA reads as TGTGCCAGCAGTGGCGGCGTCACCGCAACTAATGAAAAACTGTTTTTT. Its protein is CASSGGVTATNEKLFF.

The V call is TRBV28, the J call TRBJ1-1, with D tentatively TRBD1 (6 bases). The CDR3 consists of 16 residues. The germline V and J ends were trimmed by 5 bases and 5 bases, with 21 bases remaining between them. CDR1 and CDR2 from the germline V gene are MDHEN and SYDVKM. In DNA, the CDR3 is TGTGCCAGCAGTCCGTCGGGGGGGGCGAAAAGGACTGAAGCTTTCTTT. Translating gives CASSPSGGAKRTEAFF.

This chain connects TRBV21-1 to TRBJ1-5. TRBV21-1 is recorded as a pseudogene. CDR3 length: 16 residues. DNA of the CDR3: TGTGCCAGCAGCCCTTCCGCGGGTTTCTCCAATCAGCCCCAGCATTTT. Residues: CASSPSAGFSNQPQHF.

Comment on this clone: One end of the junction is discordant with germline, which a read error may explain. This chain uses TRBV7-8 with TRBJ1-1; no reliable D call. Germline loops: CDR1 SGHVS, CDR2 FQNEAQ. The CDR3 is made up of 13 amino acids. CDR3 coding DNA: TGCGCCAGCAGCCAAATTTTGAACACTGAAGCTTTCTTT. Its protein is CASSQILNTEAFF.

This chain links TRBV6-7 with TRBJ2-7; D uncertain. TRBV6-7 qualifies as an ORF whose function is uncertain. The V end lost 2 bases, the J end lost 6 bases, and 14 bases lay between the germline ends. The CDR3 has 14 residues. The CDR3 DNA is TGTGCCAGCAGTTACCCCCAATTAGGATCCGAGCAGTACGTC. It codes for CASSYPQLGSEQYV.

The table lists this clone with a few counts. The chain has TRBV10-3 and TRBJ2-5, with D perhaps TRBD2 (6 bases). V lost 5 bases and J lost 7, with 14 bases in between. Germline V lookup: CDR1 ENHRY, CDR2 SYGVKD. The CDR3 loop spans 13 amino acids. CDR3 residues: CAISTREDWTQYF. The DNA of the CDR3 is TGTGCCATCAGTACCAGGGAGGACTGGACCCAGTACTTC.

The chain employs TRBV5-1 and TRBJ2-1; the D gene is possibly TRBD1 (6 bases). The CDR3 length is 15 residues. The ends were cut back, 4 bases at V and 7 bases at J, with 18 bases in the middle. CDR1 SGHRS and CDR2 YFSETQ come from the germline V gene. Here the CDR3 DNA reads TGCGCCAGCAGCCCTCAGGGGATTTCGGAAAATGAGCAGTTCTTC. Its protein is CASSPQGISENEQFF.

The V gene is TRBV28, the J gene TRBJ2-5, with 16 bases aligning to TRBD2. With V trimmed by 10 bases and J by 7 bases, 12 bases remained unmatched. The CDR3 sequence is 16 residues long. Germline values: CDR1 MDHEN, CDR2 SYDVKM. The DNA of the CDR3 is TGTGCCACTTTCCTCCCCGGGACTAGCGGGAGGGTGACCCAGTACTTC. Its translation is CATFLPGTSGRVTQYF.

V is TRBV28 and J is TRBJ1-3; D is perhaps TRBD1 (5 bases). Germline loops: CDR1 MDHEN, CDR2 SYDVKM. CDR3 size: 15 residues. Trimming took off 5 bases at V and 4 bases at J, with 15 bases between the two ends. CDR3 nucleotides: TGTGCCAGCAGTCTCCCGGGGACTGGAGGAAACACCATATATTTT. It yields the protein CASSLPGTGGNTIYF.

CDR3 region: CASSVGGNYNEQFF. The CDR3 bases are TGTGCCAGCAGCGTAGGTGGAAACTACAATGAGCAGTTCTTC. This chain links TRBV9 with TRBJ2-1; D is undetermined. The ends were cut back, 0 bases at V and 3 bases at J, with 7 bases in the middle. Germline V CDR1 and CDR2: SGDLS, YYNGEE. The CDR3 is 14 amino acids.

The CDR3 region has the DNA TGTGCCATCAGAGCTGGGACAGGGGTAAATCAGCCCCAGCATTTT. Its protein is CAIRAGTGVNQPQHF. The rearrangement links TRBV10-3 to TRBJ1-5, with 10 nucleotides matching TRBD1. With 6 bases clipped from V and 4 bases from J, the junction kept 6 bases outside the gene matches. Germline V gene data show CDR1 as ENHRY and CDR2 as SYGVKD. The CDR3 loop spans 15 amino acids.

The V gene is TRBV27, the J gene TRBJ2-1; possible D gene TRBD1, 6 bases. CDR1 MNHEY and CDR2 SMNVEV come from the germline V gene (reference sequence). V lost 3 bases and J lost 7, with 10 bases in between. CDR3 length: 13 residues. In DNA form, the CDR3 reads TGTGCCAGCAGTTTCCTGGACAGTAATGAGCAGTTCTTC. It is translated as CASSFLDSNEQFF.

This clone is termed medium-sized. The rearrangement joins TRBV4-1 to TRBJ1-5, with TRBD1 identical over 9 bases. The CDR3 is 15 amino acids. The V segment lost 2 bases and the J segment 7 bases; nucleotides outside the gene matches: 6. CDR1 MGHRA and CDR2 YSYEKL come from the germline V gene. CDR3 DNA sequence: TGCGCCAGCAGCCAACTGACAGGGGGAGACCAGCCCCAGCATTTT. Its protein product is CASSQLTGGDQPQHF.

CDR3 in amino acids: CASSLFVNQPQHF. DNA of the CDR3: TGTGCCAGCAGTTTATTTGTCAATCAGCCCCAGCATTTT. V gene TRBV28 combines with J gene TRBJ1-5; D not certain. This CDR3 has 13 amino acids. V was pared by 1 base and J by 3 bases, with 4 bases between. Germline assignment: CDR1 MDHEN and CDR2 SYDVKM.

The V call is TRBV5-5, the J call TRBJ2-7; D is unresolved. Trimming stripped 4 bases from V and 4 bases from J, with 9 bases between. This CDR3 comprises 12 residues. The germline V gene encodes CDR1 SGHKS and CDR2 YYEKEE (reference sequence). CDR3 nucleotides: TGTGCCAGCAGCCCTGGTCAATACGAGCAGTACGTC. Translating it yields CASSPGQYEQYV.

CDR3 sequence: CASSRPGQGQFF. CDR3 sequence (DNA): TGTGCCAGCAGCCGGCCGGGACAGGGGCAGTTCTTC. This chain uses TRBV7-3 with TRBJ2-1; 9 bases match TRBD1. Germline values: CDR1 SGHTA, CDR2 FQGTGA. The V gene end was trimmed by 5 bases and the J gene end by 12 bases; junction bases not matched to a gene: 5. The CDR3 consists of 12 residues.

This clone was counted a single time. V and J are TRBV5-1 and TRBJ2-7; tentative D call: TRBD1 (6 bases). This CDR3 contains 17 residues. The germline CDR1 and CDR2 sequences are SGHRS and YFSETQ. V was clipped by 0 bases and J by 7 bases, with 23 bases between them. The CDR3 loop is CASSLGGGPDPAEEQYF. For the CDR3, the DNA is TGCGCCAGCAGCTTGGGAGGGGGTCCCGACCCAGCAGAGGAGCAGTACTTC.